One and the same sample provided the 30 T cell receptor beta chains below, sequenced in a study of radiation and T cells in renal cell carcinoma. Time point indicated: baseline pretreatment blood. Documented treatment: 15 Gy SBRT to primary tumor, nephrectomy 4 weeks later. The method was immunoSEQ multiplex PCR; TCRdb's version includes in-frame clones alone and lacks a portion of them. The sample consists of 140,000 to 150,000 clones, about 88% of them appearing once. Source: blood, taken from a patient whose treatment included radiotherapy and nephrectomy. The source of these receptors is a woman in her 70s with renal cell carcinoma.

The chain combines TRBV6-5 with TRBJ1-3; possibly TRBD1 for D (6 bases). V lost 6 bases and J lost 4, with 13 bases in between. The length of the CDR3 is 14 residues. CDR1 MNHEY and CDR2 SVGAGI come from the germline V gene. The CDR3, as DNA: TGTGCCAGCAGCGCTGGACAGAGCGGAAACACCATATATTTT. This translates into CASSAGQSGNTIYF.

V is TRBV4-2 and J is TRBJ2-3, with D possibly matching TRBD2 (5 bases). The V gene lost 4 bases and the J gene lost 0 bases, with 11 bases spanning the gap. The CDR3 has 15 residues. In germline, CDR1 is LGHNA, CDR2 YNFKEQ. The CDR3 DNA follows: TGTGCCAGCAGCCTAACTAGTATAAGCACAGATACGCAGTATTTT. Protein sequence: CASSLTSISTDTQYF.

The chain recombines TRBV29-1 with TRBJ1-2, with D perhaps matching TRBD1 (6 bases). The germline CDR1 and CDR2 sequences are SQVTM and ANQGSEA. The V and J ends lost 7 bases and 4 bases respectively, with 22 bases between them. The CDR3 runs to 15 residues. In DNA, the CDR3 is TGCAGCGCCGGGGGCAGGGACACCAAAAGCTATGGCTACACCTTC. Its translation is CSAGGRDTKSYGYTF.

This chain uses TRBV28 with TRBJ1-2, with TRBD1 matching 7 bases. There are 14 residues in the CDR3. With 6 bases clipped from V and 4 bases from J, the junction kept 8 bases outside the gene matches. Germline CDR1 and CDR2: MDHEN and SYDVKM. The DNA of the CDR3 is TGTGCCAGCAGCCCTTGGGGACAGACCTATGGCTACACCTTC. Translated, it gives CASSPWGQTYGYTF.

The chain recombines TRBV27 with TRBJ1-6; D remains ambiguous. V was shortened by 6 bases and J by 9 bases, with 15 bases between the two germline ends. The germline CDR1 and CDR2 sequences are MNHEY and SMNVEV (reference sequence). The CDR3 has 14 amino acids. CDR3: CASRILDLGSPLHF. The CDR3 nucleotides are TGTGCCAGCAGGATACTTGATCTAGGTTCACCCCTCCACTTT.

The J gene is TRBJ2-7, the V gene TRBV19; D is possibly TRBD1 or TRBD2 (5 bases each). The CDR3 has 12 residues. V was clipped by 7 bases and J by 6 bases, with 13 bases between them. Germline CDR1 is LNHDA and CDR2 is SQIVND (reference sequence). The CDR3 spells CASTSRGGEQYF. CDR3 coding DNA: TGTGCCAGTACCAGCCGGGGCGGCGAGCAGTACTTC.

The chain joins TRBV9 to TRBJ2-2; no firm D call. Germline CDR1 is SGDLS and CDR2 is YYNGEE. This CDR3 is 16 amino acids long. Trimming stripped 4 bases from V and 7 bases from J, with 20 bases between. As DNA, the CDR3 is TGTGCCAGCAGCCCCGACCCCGGACGCTTCAACGGGGAGCTGTTTTTT. Its translation is CASSPDPGRFNGELFF.

CDR3 protein: CASSSHRTSGNNEQFF. The CDR3 bases are TGCGCCAGCAGCTCCCACCGGACTAGCGGTAACAATGAGCAGTTCTTC. The chain links TRBV5-1 to TRBJ2-1; TRBD2 aligns across 10 bases. CDR1 is SGHRS and CDR2 is YFSETQ in the germline V gene. This CDR3 contains 16 residues. V trimming: 3 bases; J trimming: 5 bases; junction bases outside the gene matches: 8.

CDR3 residues: CASSIERGALYGELFF. The CDR3 DNA sequence: TGTGCCAGTAGTATAGAGAGGGGGGCACTGTACGGGGAGCTGTTTTTT. V and J are TRBV19 and TRBJ2-2; possibly TRBD1 or TRBD2 for D (6 bases each). Trimming left V 0 bases short and J 7 bases short, with 15 bases between. This CDR3 contains 16 residues. From germline, CDR1 is LNHDA and CDR2 SQIVND (reference sequence). Filled out from reference TRBV19 and TRBJ2-2, the complete variable domain reads DGGITQSPKYLFRKEGQNVTLSCEQNLNHDAMYWYRQDPGQGLRLIYYSQIVNDFQKGDIAEGYSVSREKKESFPLTVTSAQKNPTAFYLCASSIERGALYGELFFGEGSRLTVL.

This clone occurred a few times. The chain is built from TRBV14 and TRBJ1-1; D not certain. There are 11 residues in the CDR3. CDR1 is SGHDN and CDR2 is FVKESK in the germline V gene. V was clipped by 5 bases and J by 5 bases, with 6 bases between them. DNA of the CDR3: TGTGCCAGCAGCGACGGGACTGAAGCTTTCTTT. Its translation: CASSDGTEAFF.

The genes are TRBV5-8 and TRBJ2-2, with D perhaps TRBD2 (6 bases). The germline V and J ends were trimmed by 6 bases and 3 bases, with 21 bases remaining between them. Germline-derived CDR1 and CDR2 are SGHTS and YDEGEE. The CDR3 contains 17 residues. The CDR3 region is CASTYPGSSWHTGELFF. CDR3 in DNA: TGTGCCAGCACCTACCCCGGGAGTAGCTGGCACACCGGGGAGCTGTTTTTT.

This chain uses TRBV25-1 with TRBJ2-7, with D tentatively TRBD2 (6 bases). The CDR3 loop spans 12 amino acids. The germline CDR1 and CDR2 sequences are MGHDK and SYGVNS. V was shortened by 4 bases and J by 3 bases, with 7 bases between the two germline ends. The CDR3 region has the DNA TGTGCCAGCAGTGGGGGGGTCTACGAGCAGTACTTC. Residues: CASSGGVYEQYF.

This sequence joins TRBV18 and TRBJ2-1, with 12 bases that match TRBD2. The germline V gene encodes CDR1 KGHSH and CDR2 LQKENI. The CDR3 covers 16 residues. V lost 6 bases, J lost 11 bases, and 14 bases stayed unmatched. The CDR3 nucleotides are TGTGCCAGCTCCCCAGTTGCGACTAGCGGGGGACCGAAGCAGTTCTTC. Translating gives CASSPVATSGGPKQFF.

The V call is TRBV30, the J call TRBJ1-2, with 7 nucleotides matching TRBD1. With 5 bases clipped from V and 7 bases from J, the junction kept 4 bases outside the gene matches. Germline-derived CDR1 and CDR2 are GTSNPN and SVGIG (reference sequence). CDR3 length: 11 residues. DNA of the CDR3: TGTGCCTGGGACAGGGTGTCTGGCTACACCTTC. Amino acid sequence: CAWDRVSGYTF.

The J gene is TRBJ2-3, the V gene TRBV5-4; TRBD2 aligns across 13 bases. Losses at the gene ends were 4 bases for V and 2 bases for J; bases not matched to a gene: 7. The CDR3 loop spans 17 amino acids. CDR1 is SGHNT, CDR2 YYREEE, per germline (reference sequence). The CDR3 here is CASSPRLAGGLTDTQYF. DNA of the CDR3: TGTGCCAGCAGCCCTCGACTAGCGGGGGGCCTCACAGATACGCAGTATTTT.

The chain has TRBV5-1 and TRBJ2-5; 9 bases are a match to TRBD2. There are 15 residues in the CDR3. V was clipped by 1 base and J by 5 bases; unmatched bases: 6. Germline assignment: CDR1 SGHRS and CDR2 YFSETQ. The CDR3 DNA follows: TGCGCCAGCAGCTTGAGCGGGGGGCCCAGGGAGACCCAGTACTTC. Residues: CASSLSGGPRETQYF.

This clone has a single count. J is TRBJ1-1 and V is TRBV4-2, with 7 positions matching TRBD1. V trimming: 0 bases; J trimming: 0 bases; junction bases outside the gene matches: 7. Germline CDR1 reads LGHNA; CDR2 reads YNFKEQ. This CDR3 spans 17 amino acids. In DNA form, the CDR3 reads TGTGCCAGCAGCCAAGAGACAGGGTCGAGCCTGAACACTGAAGCTTTCTTT. Its protein product is CASSQETGSSLNTEAFF.

The chain uses TRBV19 and TRBJ1-4, with 9 positions matching TRBD1. The CDR3 is made up of 14 amino acids. The germline V gene has CDR1 LNHDA and CDR2 SQIVND (reference sequence). V shed 4 bases, J shed 9 bases, and the junction held 6 bases outside the gene matches. CDR3 protein: CASSTGTGRKKLFF. The CDR3, as DNA: TGTGCCAGTAGTACAGGGACAGGGAGGAAAAAACTGTTTTTT.

The chain combines TRBV7-2 with TRBJ2-6; possibly TRBD1 or TRBD2 for D (5 bases each). CDR1 and CDR2 from the germline V gene are SGHTA and FQGNSA. The CDR3 extends over 16 amino acids. V gave up 5 bases and J gave up 0 bases, with 11 bases separating them. Here the CDR3 DNA reads TGTGCCAGCAGCCCGGGACGGAGCTCTGGGGCCAACGTCCTGACTTTC. It yields the protein CASSPGRSSGANVLTF.

V and J are TRBV19 and TRBJ2-3; D unresolved. The CDR3 has 14 residues. Germline-derived CDR1 and CDR2 are LNHDA and SQIVND (reference sequence). Trimming cost V 5 bases and J 3 bases, with 12 bases left between them. CDR3 amino acids: CASSVDPGTDTQYF. CDR3 bases: TGTGCCAGTAGTGTCGACCCTGGGACAGATACGCAGTATTTT.

J is TRBJ1-5 and V is TRBV6-6, with D possibly TRBD1 on 5 matching bases. Germline V gives CDR1 MNHNY, CDR2 SVGAGI (reference sequence). The V gene lost 2 bases and the J gene lost 11 bases, with 22 bases spanning the gap. The CDR3 sequence is 16 residues long. The CDR3 DNA sequence: TGTGCCAGCAGTTACATGCAGGCAGGCCCCCGGGGGACCCAGCATTTT. Amino acid sequence: CASSYMQAGPRGTQHF.

This clone was detected once. The chain recombines TRBV27 with TRBJ2-7; D is perhaps TRBD2 (6 bases). Germline V gives CDR1 MNHEY, CDR2 SMNVEV (reference sequence). The CDR3 extends over 14 amino acids. V was shortened by 5 bases and J by 3 bases, with 14 bases between the two germline ends. The CDR3 loop is CASSKEGPNYEQYF. The CDR3, as DNA: TGTGCCAGCAGTAAGGAGGGGCCGAACTACGAGCAGTACTTC.

This chain uses TRBV18 with TRBJ2-7; D is uncertain. The length of the CDR3 is 12 residues. In germline, CDR1 is KGHSH, CDR2 LQKENI. Trimming took off 3 bases at V and 7 bases at J, with 10 bases between the two ends. The chain's CDR3 is CASSPTPWEQYF. The CDR3 coding sequence is TGTGCCAGCTCACCTACCCCTTGGGAGCAGTACTTC.

The chain joins TRBV5-1 to TRBJ2-4; D is possibly TRBD1 or TRBD2 (5 bases each). Trimming stripped 0 bases from V and 0 bases from J, with 10 bases between. CDR1 is SGHRS and CDR2 is YFSETQ in the germline V gene. CDR3 length: 16 residues. CDR3: CASSLDGTTAKNIQYF. Here the CDR3 DNA reads TGCGCCAGCAGCTTGGACGGGACCACAGCCAAAAACATTCAGTACTTC.

V and J are TRBV14 and TRBJ2-2, with unresolved D. This CDR3 contains 15 residues. Trimming took off 0 bases at V and 5 bases at J, with 10 bases between the two ends. The germline gives CDR1 SGHDN, CDR2 FVKESK. In nucleotides, the CDR3 is TGTGCCAGCAGCCAAGATCTTGTGGGGACCGGGGAGCTGTTTTTT. The encoded protein is CASSQDLVGTGELFF.

This sequence joins TRBV7-2 and TRBJ1-1; D call uncertain. Germline V gene data show CDR1 as SGHTA and CDR2 as FQGNSA. The CDR3 is made up of 14 amino acids. Trimming pared 1 base from V and 5 bases from J, leaving 11 bases between. The CDR3 region has the DNA TGTGCCAGCAGCTTAGATGTGAGAGGAACTGAAGCTTTCTTT. Translated: CASSLDVRGTEAFF.

The rearrangement uses TRBV5-1 and TRBJ1-1; no clear D gene. Germline V gene sequence: CDR1 SGHRS, CDR2 YFSETQ. Trimming took off 4 bases at V and 3 bases at J, with 13 bases between the two ends. This CDR3 is built from 14 residues. The CDR3 DNA reads TGCGCCAGCAGCGCTACGTATGGAGACACTGAAGCTTTCTTT. The encoded protein is CASSATYGDTEAFF.

V usage is TRBV6-5 and J usage is TRBJ2-7; 10 bases match TRBD1. This CDR3 contains 15 residues. CDR1 and CDR2 (germline): MNHEY, SVGAGI. Trimming cost V 5 bases and J 2 bases; bases outside gene matches: 6. CDR3 DNA sequence: TGTGCCAGCAGTCCTCCGGGACAGGGGCCCTACGAGCAGTACTTC. Translation gives CASSPPGQGPYEQYF.

The CDR3 region is CASSQDWGNTIYF. The CDR3 DNA is TGTGCCAGCAGCCAGGACTGGGGAAACACCATATATTTT. The rearrangement joins TRBV4-2 to TRBJ1-3; D is undetermined. This CDR3 has 13 amino acids. The ends were cut back, 3 bases at V and 4 bases at J, with 7 bases in the middle. Germline V lookup: CDR1 LGHNA, CDR2 YNFKEQ.

This chain joins TRBV6-1 and TRBJ2-1; a possible D gene is TRBD1 (6 bases). Trimming took off 2 bases at V and 9 bases at J, with 11 bases between the two ends. The germline CDR1 and CDR2 sequences are MNHNS and SASEGT. The CDR3 has 13 residues. CDR3 region: CASSETLQGEQFF. The CDR3 DNA reads TGTGCCAGCAGTGAAACCTTACAGGGTGAGCAGTTCTTC.